The T cell receptor (beta chain) under discussion was sequenced for a study of response to subunit inactivated influenza vaccine. This CDR3 comprises 15 residues. Trimming pared 5 bases from V and 3 bases from J, leaving 16 bases between. This clonotype showed up just a few times. The antigen is unknown. Overall study findings and caveats: The authors put forward the suggestion that each seasonal influenza vaccination may bring in only a limited number of new T cells.

MiXCR, run by TCRdb on the RT-PCR reads, gives a single entry per CDR3 protein. The sample gives 450,000 to 600,000 distinct CDR3 sequences, approximately 15% of which show up once; roughly 3% is in the top ten. The V gene is TRBV12-3 or TRBV12-4, the J gene TRBJ1-1; D is ambiguous. Specimen: CD4+ T cells sorted from PBMCs, collected roughly 24 months after vaccination. The source is a man between 45 and 75 years old who received an inactivated influenza vaccine. Here the CDR3 reads CASSPSGRSYTEAFF. The CDR3 nucleotides are TGTGCCAGCAGTCCCTCGGGCCGCAGCTACACTGAAGCTTTCTTT.